This is a list of T cell receptor beta chains from one sample in a study of blood T cell repertoires in COVID-19. The data were produced by immunoSEQ multiplex PCR, yet TCRdb's version contains in-frame clones alone and is incomplete. The sample lists roughly 220,000 clones; over 75% were seen once. The source material was PBMCs or T cells enriched from blood (not recorded which). The receptors were sampled from a woman aged 18-30 years in a cohort exposed to, infected with or recovered from COVID-19 (not recorded which). The conserved cysteine and the conserved F or W are not part of the CDR3 here. Size tells how often a clone was seen (once, few, many) or the class of an expanded clone, and some rows leave it out.

TRBJ1-1 | NA | TRBV10-2 | ASSVGADPEAF
TRBJ1-2 | NA | TRBV30 | AYLEGGVPYGYT
TRBJ2-7 | NA | TRBV9 | ASSPRGFRGGEQY
TRBJ2-7 | NA | TRBV7-9 | ASSLEDRGREQY
TRBJ1-1 | NA | TRBV10-3 | AIKLSGGNTEAF
TRBJ2-5 | NA | TRBV12-3/TRBV12-4 | ASRRRETQY
TRBJ2-1 | NA | TRBV19 | ASSIPGTGLYNEQF
TRBJ2-4 | NA | TRBV7-2 | ASSPQDRVGNIQY
TRBJ1-3 | few | TRBV3-1/TRBV3-2 | ASSQGDSGPTGNTIY
TRBJ1-1 | NA | TRBV7-9 | ASSYTGDTEAF
TRBJ1-6 | NA | TRBV11-2 | ASSPSGQGNSPLH
TRBJ2-2 | once | TRBV7-7 | ASSPGQGKPGELF
TRBJ1-5 | NA | TRBV20-1 | SASLSYSNQPQH
TRBJ2-2 | few | TRBV28 | ASSRTDTGELF
TRBJ1-5 | NA | TRBV6-5 | ASKTGSNQPQH
TRBJ1-5 | NA | TRBV5-8 | ASSLGGPGQPQH
TRBJ1-2 | NA | TRBV24-1 | ATRNGGNYGYT
TRBJ1-5 | NA | TRBV21-1 | ASTMDRGYQPQH
TRBJ2-4 | NA | TRBV28 | ASRPGGSGNIQY
TRBJ2-1 | NA | TRBV3-1/TRBV3-2 | ASSQVSDRGWQPF
TRBJ1-1 | once | TRBV7-2 | ASSSRNRNTEAF
TRBJ1-2 | NA | TRBV10-3 | AISDPGQGGYGYT
TRBJ1-2 | NA | TRBV9 | ASSPSGGRDYGYT
TRBJ2-1 | NA | TRBV9 | ASSVGSGRYNEQF
TRBJ1-1 | NA | TRBV7-9 | ASSEGQGQVEAF
TRBJ2-7 | once | TRBV11-3 | ASTSGTPMHEQY
TRBJ2-5 | NA | TRBV28 | ASSRGETQY
TRBJ2-7 | NA | TRBV27 | ASRPQSAGAYEQY
TRBJ2-5 | NA | TRBV3-1/TRBV3-2 | ASSQDNNRVETQY